Reported below is one TCR beta chain. Each CDR3 protein is one row after TCRdb ran MiXCR on the 5' RACE reads. The sample consists of 400,000 to 500,000 distinct CDR3 sequences, 15% to 20% of them appearing once. This sample is part of a study of identical twins. This CDR3 has 16 amino acids. Trimming at V came to 2 bases and at J to 2 bases, leaving 1 base not matched to a gene. Germline CDR1 reads PRHDT; CDR2 reads FYEKMQ (reference sequence). The rearrangement links TRBV13 to TRBJ2-7, with TRBD2 matching 15 bases. Sequenced material: naive T cells sorted from blood. The receptor comes from a middle-aged man in good health. Here the CDR3 DNA reads TGTGCCAGCAGCTTATGGACTAGCGGGAGGGCCTACGAGCAGTACTTC. It is translated as CASSLWTSGRAYEQYF.